Following are 20 T cell receptor beta chains from one sample sequenced in a study of cytomegalovirus exposure and HLA in healthy donors. In the PCR, 60 Vbeta and 13 Jbeta primers were used. Some clones are missing from TCRdb's copy, which holds only in-frame ones; the method was immunoSEQ multiplex PCR. Of more than 150,000 clones in the sample, more than 70% were seen once. Sequencing was performed on PBMCs. All receptors derive from a boy aged 10-17 years in good health and CMV-seronegative.

This clone was recorded a few times. This sample also contains other DNA sequences that code for the same CDR3. The V and J genes are TRBV5-1 and TRBJ2-1; the match to TRBD2 covers 13 bases. Germline V gene data show CDR1 as SGHRS and CDR2 as YFSETQ. The CDR3 sequence is 16 residues long. The J segment lost 5 bases and the V segment lost 0 bases, leaving 2 bases of the junction unmatched. DNA for the CDR3: TGCGCCAGCAGCTTGGGGGGACTAGCGGGGAACAATGAGCAGTTCTTC. It is translated as CASSLGGLAGNNEQFF.

The V gene is TRBV30, the J gene TRBJ1-1; D remains ambiguous. The germline V gene has CDR1 GTSNPN and CDR2 SVGIG (reference sequence). V dropped 0 bases and J dropped 2 bases, with 7 bases sitting between them. This CDR3 comprises 13 residues. In DNA, the CDR3 is TGTGCCTGGAGTGTACGAGAAAACACTGAAGCTTTCTTT. Translation gives CAWSVRENTEAFF.

The CDR3 region has the DNA TGTGCCAGCGCCTATTCCCAGGGTTCCGGGGAGCTGTTTTTT. Amino acids: CASAYSQGSGELFF. The J gene is TRBJ2-2, the V gene TRBV27, with D possibly matching TRBD1 (5 bases). Between the trimmed V and J ends, which lost 8 bases and 6 bases, there was a span of 16 bases. Germline-derived CDR1 and CDR2 are MNHEY and SMNVEV (reference sequence). The CDR3 totals 14 residues.

Regarding this clone: This same CDR3 is encoded by further DNA sequences in the sample. This rearrangement joins TRBV5-1 to TRBJ2-1; 11 bases fit TRBD2. The CDR3 is 14 residues long. Trimming cost V 4 bases and J 6 bases; bases outside gene matches: 3. In germline, CDR1 is SGHRS, CDR2 YFSETQ. The DNA of the CDR3 is TGCGCCAGCAGCCGGGGGACTAGCGGCAATGAGCAGTTCTTC. This codes for CASSRGTSGNEQFF.

The chain joins TRBV18 to TRBJ2-1; no clear D. The germline V gene has CDR1 KGHSH and CDR2 LQKENI. Trimming removed 0 bases from V and 7 bases from J, with 4 bases in between. The CDR3 runs to 12 residues. As DNA, the CDR3 is TGTGCCAGCTCACCACCGCGGAATGAGCAGTTCTTC. As protein: CASSPPRNEQFF.

In DNA form, the CDR3 reads TGCGCCAGCAGTGGGGCAGCGACAGGGATATACGAGCAGTACTTC. Protein product: CASSGAATGIYEQYF. The chain recombines TRBV10-2 with TRBJ2-7, with 7 bases that match TRBD1. CDR1 is WSHSY, CDR2 SAAADI, per germline. The CDR3 has 15 residues. V was pared by 4 bases and J by 4 bases, with 10 bases of the junction left unmatched.

This chain uses TRBV7-8 with TRBJ1-2, with D possibly TRBD1 on 5 matching bases. This CDR3 region has 13 residues. V gave up 5 bases and J gave up 6 bases, with 13 bases separating them. Germline assignment: CDR1 SGHVS and CDR2 FQNEAQ. The CDR3 sequence: CASSPNDRNGYTF. CDR3 bases: TGTGCCAGCAGCCCAAACGACAGAAATGGCTACACCTTC.

The chain has TRBV28 and TRBJ1-5, with D uncertain. Germline values: CDR1 MDHEN, CDR2 SYDVKM. The V and J ends lost 5 bases and 3 bases respectively, with 14 bases between them. The length of the CDR3 is 15 residues. The CDR3 sequence is CASSPYYGDNQPQHF. CDR3 sequence (DNA): TGTGCCAGCAGTCCATACTACGGGGACAATCAGCCCCAGCATTTT. The full variable domain, rest sourced from reference TRBV28 and TRBJ1-5, is DVKVTQSSRYLVKRTGEKVFLECVQDMDHENMFWYRQDPGLGLRLIYFSYDVKMKEKGDIPEGYSVSREKKERFSLILESASTNQTSMYLCASSPYYGDNQPQHFGDGTRLSIL.

This rearrangement joins TRBV20-1 to TRBJ1-1; D gene unclear. V shed 3 bases and J shed 7 bases, with 6 bases lying between them. The CDR3 consists of 10 residues. Per germline, CDR1 DFQATT and CDR2 SNEGSKA (reference sequence). The CDR3 loop is CSASRVEAFF. The CDR3 DNA reads TGCAGTGCTAGTAGAGTTGAAGCTTTCTTT.

This rearrangement joins TRBV5-4 to TRBJ2-7, with D possibly being TRBD2 (5 bases). Germline V gene data show CDR1 as SGHNT and CDR2 as YYREEE (reference sequence). The V end was cut by 4 bases, the J end by 3 bases, with 14 bases between. The CDR3 runs 14 residues. The CDR3 sequence: CASSPEVGYYEQYF. CDR3 bases: TGTGCCAGCAGCCCGGAGGTAGGTTACTACGAGCAGTACTTC.

This chain connects TRBV6-1 to TRBJ2-1, with 8 nucleotides matching TRBD2. The CDR3 runs 15 residues. V lost 7 bases and J lost 1; bases outside the gene matches: 6. Germline lookup yields CDR1 MNHNS and CDR2 SASEGT. The CDR3 sequence: CASTSSSGSYNEQFF. In DNA form, the CDR3 reads TGTGCCAGCACGTCGTCTAGCGGGTCCTACAATGAGCAGTTCTTC.

CDR3 in amino acids: CASSVDRESGANVLTF. As DNA, the CDR3 is TGTGCCAGCAGCGTGGACAGAGAGTCTGGGGCCAACGTCCTGACTTTC. The rearrangement uses TRBV9 and TRBJ2-6; D possibly corresponds to TRBD1 (6 bases). The CDR3 sequence is 16 residues long. Germline assignment: CDR1 SGDLS and CDR2 YYNGEE. The V gene lost 2 bases and the J gene lost 1 base, with 10 bases spanning the gap.

The chain joins TRBV5-1 to TRBJ2-3; 7 bases map to TRBD1. The germline CDR1 and CDR2 sequences are SGHRS and YFSETQ. V trimming: 3 bases; J trimming: 2 bases; junction bases outside the gene matches: 6. CDR3 length: 15 amino acids. In DNA, the CDR3 is TGCGCCAGCAGCTCTCAGGACAGGACCACAGATACGCAGTATTTT. Protein: CASSSQDRTTDTQYF.

This chain uses TRBV5-4 with TRBJ1-5, with D hard to call. V shed 1 base and J shed 1 base, with 12 bases lying between them. The V gene's germline CDR1 is SGHNT and CDR2 YYREEE (reference sequence). This CDR3 is built from 16 residues. The CDR3 nucleotides are TGTGCCAGCAGCTTGTACCTGGGAGGGAGCAATCAGCCCCAGCATTTT. Protein product: CASSLYLGGSNQPQHF.

The chain recombines TRBV29-1 with TRBJ1-1, with D perhaps TRBD1 (5 bases). V lost 7 bases and J 13 bases, leaving 22 bases between the germline ends. The V gene's germline CDR1 is SQVTM and CDR2 ANQGSEA. The length of the CDR3 is 12 residues. The CDR3 here is CSAKTDPIFDFF. The CDR3 bases are TGCAGCGCTAAGACAGACCCGATTTTCGATTTCTTT. The variable domain in full, completed from reference TRBV29-1 and TRBJ1-1, reads SAVISQKPSRDICQRGTSLTIQCQVDSQVTMMFWYRQQPGQSLTLIATANQGSEATYESGFVIDKFPISRPNLTFSTLTVSNMSPEDSSIYLCSAKTDPIFDFFGQGTRLTVV.

The genes are TRBV10-3 and TRBJ2-3, with TRBD1 as a possible D gene (6 bases). The length of the CDR3 is 16 residues. CDR1 ENHRY and CDR2 SYGVKD come from the germline V gene. Between the trimmed V and J ends, which lost 6 bases and 3 bases, there was a span of 19 bases. The CDR3 DNA is TGTGCCATCAGAACGACAGGACGGTTAGGGACAGATACGCAGTATTTT. Its translation is CAIRTTGRLGTDTQYF.

The chain links TRBV27 to TRBJ1-3, with 10 bases identical to TRBD1. V lost 5 bases to trimming and J lost 4 bases; unmatched junction nucleotides: 5. The V gene's germline CDR1 is MNHEY and CDR2 SMNVEV (reference sequence). The CDR3 runs 15 residues. The CDR3 DNA reads as TGTGCCAGCAGTGAGGGACAGGGGATCGGAAACACCATATATTTT. Translating it yields CASSEGQGIGNTIYF.

This clone was counted a few times. The chain recombines TRBV4-3 with TRBJ1-4, with a possible D match to TRBD1 (6 bases). The germline gives CDR1 LGHNA, CDR2 YSLEER. V was trimmed by 0 bases and J by 10 bases, leaving 15 bases between them. The length of the CDR3 is 15 residues. Here the CDR3 DNA reads TGCGCCAGCAGCCAAGATAGGGGGAATACCCGAAAACTGTTTTTT. Its translation: CASSQDRGNTRKLFF.

The chain recombines TRBV30 with TRBJ2-7; D might be TRBD2 (5 bases). CDR3 length equals 11 residues. The V and J ends lost 4 bases and 4 bases respectively, with 8 bases between them. Germline values: CDR1 GTSNPN, CDR2 SVGIG (reference sequence). The CDR3 coding sequence is TGTGCCTGGACGACGGGATACGAGCAGTACTTC. Encoded protein: CAWTTGYEQYF.

This chain uses TRBV5-4 with TRBJ2-7; D is unclear. V was trimmed by 0 bases and J by 6 bases, leaving 10 bases between them. The CDR3 is 13 amino acids. CDR1 SGHNT and CDR2 YYREEE come from the germline V gene (reference sequence). The CDR3 protein is CASSLDSISEQYF. The CDR3 DNA sequence: TGTGCCAGCAGCTTGGATAGCATCTCCGAGCAGTACTTC.